This is a list of T cell receptor beta chains from one sample in a study of cytotoxic CD8 clonotypes in ibrutinib-treated CLL. Generated by immunoSEQ multiplex PCR, the TCRdb table keeps only in-frame clones and is missing some. The profile shows approximately 300,000 clones, 80% of them singletons. The sequencing used PBMCs, collected before ibrutinib treatment. Receptors were obtained from a human donor with chronic lymphocytic leukemia. The CDR3 runs from the conserved cysteine through the conserved F or W. A D gene is named only where the DNA matches it firmly. Size values are once, few and many counts, or a class for expanded clones, and some rows have none.

TRBD1,TRBJ1-4,TRBV2,-,CASSPDRSINEKLFF,TGTGCCAGCAGCCCGGACAGGAGCATTAATGAAAAACTGTTTTTT
-,TRBJ2-7,TRBV7-2,-,CASSRQPGPGYDEQYF,TGTGCCAGCAGCCGACAACCGGGCCCAGGGTACGACGAGCAGTACTTC
-,TRBJ2-3,TRBV7-2,-,CASSLLSGSSTDTQYF,TGTGCCAGCAGCTTACTGAGCGGGTCTAGCACAGATACGCAGTATTTT
-,TRBJ1-4,TRBV7-9,-,CASSKPGTAEKLFF,TGTGCCAGCAGTAAACCCGGGACCGCAGAAAAACTGTTTTTT
TRBD2,TRBJ2-3,TRBV11-1,-,CASSSSRLAGAPDTQYF,TGTGCCAGCAGCTCGTCACGACTAGCGGGAGCTCCAGATACGCAGTATTTT
TRBD2,TRBJ2-1,TRBV9,-,CASSVGASGRAYNEQFF,TGTGCCAGCAGCGTGGGCGCTAGCGGGAGGGCATACAATGAGCAGTTCTTC
TRBD1,TRBJ1-4,TRBV30,-,CAWSITGVPNEKLFF,TGTGCCTGGAGCATAACAGGGGTTCCTAATGAAAAACTGTTTTTT
TRBD2,TRBJ2-7,TRBV27,-,CASRLAGGTYEQYF,TGTGCCAGCAGACTAGCGGGAGGCACCTACGAGCAGTACTTC
-,TRBJ1-1,TRBV19,-,CASRIAGTEAFF,TGTGCCAGTAGGATCGCCGGCACTGAAGCTTTCTTT
-,TRBJ2-5,TRBV11-2,-,CASSPRQTGETQYF,TGTGCCAGCAGCCCTAGGCAAACGGGGGAGACCCAGTACTTC
TRBD1,TRBJ2-5,TRBV6-5,once,CASTEDRVGKTQYF,TGTGCCAGCACCGAGGACAGGGTCGGAAAGACCCAGTACTTC
-,TRBJ2-1,TRBV9,-,CASSVAGRESIDEQFF,TGTGCCAGCAGCGTAGCGGGACGGGAATCGATCGATGAGCAGTTCTTC
-,TRBJ2-7,TRBV7-9,-,CASSAPGTNYEQYF,TGTGCCAGCAGCGCACCCGGGACAAACTACGAGCAGTACTTC
-,TRBJ2-5,TRBV7-3,few,CASSLVVGYGETQYF,TGTGCCAGCAGCTTAGTGGTGGGGTACGGAGAGACCCAGTACTTC
TRBD2,TRBJ2-7,TRBV28,-,CASSPERELGYEQYF,TGTGCCAGCAGTCCCGAGCGGGAGCTAGGGTACGAGCAGTACTTC
-,TRBJ2-3,TRBV10-3,-,CAISESLGRDDTQYF,TGTGCCATCAGTGAGTCGTTGGGCAGGGACGATACGCAGTATTTT